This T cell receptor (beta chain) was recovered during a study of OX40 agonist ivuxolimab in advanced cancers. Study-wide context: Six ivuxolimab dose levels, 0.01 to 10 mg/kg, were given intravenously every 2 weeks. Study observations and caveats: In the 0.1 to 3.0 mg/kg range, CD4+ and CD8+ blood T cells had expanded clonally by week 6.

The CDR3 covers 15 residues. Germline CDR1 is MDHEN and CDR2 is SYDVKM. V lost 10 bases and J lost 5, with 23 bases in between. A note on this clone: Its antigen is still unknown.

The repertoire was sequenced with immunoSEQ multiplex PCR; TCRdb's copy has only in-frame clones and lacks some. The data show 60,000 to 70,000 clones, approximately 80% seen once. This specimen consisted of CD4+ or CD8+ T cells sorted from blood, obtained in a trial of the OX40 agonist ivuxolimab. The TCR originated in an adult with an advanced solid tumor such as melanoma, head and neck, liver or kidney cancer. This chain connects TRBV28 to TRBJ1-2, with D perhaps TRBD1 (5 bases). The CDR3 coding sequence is TGTGCCACTGCAGGACTGGAACGTTCAGGGTATGGCTACACCTTC. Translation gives CATAGLERSGYGYTF.